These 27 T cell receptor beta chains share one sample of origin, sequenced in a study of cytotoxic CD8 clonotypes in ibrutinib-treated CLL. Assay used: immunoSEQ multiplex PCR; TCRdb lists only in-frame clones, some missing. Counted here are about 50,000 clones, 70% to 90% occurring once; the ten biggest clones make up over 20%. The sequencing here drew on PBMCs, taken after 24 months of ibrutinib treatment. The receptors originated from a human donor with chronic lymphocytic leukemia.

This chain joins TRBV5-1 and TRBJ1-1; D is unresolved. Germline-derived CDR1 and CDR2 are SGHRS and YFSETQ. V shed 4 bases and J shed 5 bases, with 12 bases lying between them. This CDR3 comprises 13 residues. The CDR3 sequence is CASSAQVETEAFF. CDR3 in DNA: TGCGCCAGCAGCGCGCAGGTGGAGACTGAAGCTTTCTTT. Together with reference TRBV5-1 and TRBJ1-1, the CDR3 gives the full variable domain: KAGVTQTPRYLIKTRGQQVTLSCSPISGHRSVSWYQQTPGQGLQFLFEYFSETQRNKGNFPGRFSGRQFSNSRSEMNVSTLELGDSALYLCASSAQVETEAFFGQGTRLTVV.

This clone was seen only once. The CDR3 loop reads CASSRGLKTSTDTQYF. Here the CDR3 DNA reads TGTGCCAGCAGCAGAGGACTGAAAACTAGCACAGATACGCAGTATTTT. The gene calls are TRBV5-6 and TRBJ2-3; a weak D match, TRBD2 (5 bases). This CDR3 comprises 16 residues. Germline V lookup: CDR1 SGHDT, CDR2 YYEEEE. V was trimmed by 4 bases and J by 0 bases, leaving 15 bases between them.

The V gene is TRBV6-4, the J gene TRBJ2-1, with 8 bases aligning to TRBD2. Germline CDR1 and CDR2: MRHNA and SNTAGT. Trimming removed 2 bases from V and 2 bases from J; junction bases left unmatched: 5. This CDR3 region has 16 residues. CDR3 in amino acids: CASSDVGGRPYNEQFF. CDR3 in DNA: TGTGCCAGCAGTGACGTTGGCGGGAGGCCCTACAATGAGCAGTTCTTC.

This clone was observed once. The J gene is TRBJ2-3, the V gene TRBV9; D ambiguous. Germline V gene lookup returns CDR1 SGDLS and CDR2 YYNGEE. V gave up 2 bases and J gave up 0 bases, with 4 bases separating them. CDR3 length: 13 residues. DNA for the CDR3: TGTGCCAGCAGCGTGTCCAGCACAGATACGCAGTATTTT. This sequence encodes CASSVSSTDTQYF.

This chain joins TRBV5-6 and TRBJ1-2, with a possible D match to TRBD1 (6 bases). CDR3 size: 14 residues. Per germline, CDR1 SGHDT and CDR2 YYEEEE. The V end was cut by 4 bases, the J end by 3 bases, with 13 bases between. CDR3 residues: CASSLTGNYYGYTF. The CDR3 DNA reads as TGTGCCAGCAGCCTCACAGGGAACTACTATGGCTACACCTTC.

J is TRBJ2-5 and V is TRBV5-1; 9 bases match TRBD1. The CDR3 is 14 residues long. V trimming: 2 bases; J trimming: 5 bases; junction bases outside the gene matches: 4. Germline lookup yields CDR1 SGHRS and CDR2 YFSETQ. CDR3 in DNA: TGCGCCAGCAGCTTCCGGGACAGGGTGGAGACCCAGTACTTC. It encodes CASSFRDRVETQYF.

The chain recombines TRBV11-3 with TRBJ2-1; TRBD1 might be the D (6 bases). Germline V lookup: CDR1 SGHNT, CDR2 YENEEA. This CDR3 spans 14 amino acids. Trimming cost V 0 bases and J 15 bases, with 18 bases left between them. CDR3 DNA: TGTGCCAGCAGCTTAGATCTCGATAGTGGGGGCTTGTTCTTC. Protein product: CASSLDLDSGGLFF.

As DNA, the CDR3 is TGTGCCAGCAGCCTGGCCCCGGGACAGGGGAATAACTATGGCTACACCTTC. This gives the protein CASSLAPGQGNNYGYTF. The rearrangement uses TRBV5-6 and TRBJ1-2, with TRBD1 identical over 10 bases. Germline V CDR1 and CDR2: SGHDT, YYEEEE. The CDR3 totals 17 residues. Trimming removed 4 bases from V and 1 base from J; junction bases left unmatched: 10.

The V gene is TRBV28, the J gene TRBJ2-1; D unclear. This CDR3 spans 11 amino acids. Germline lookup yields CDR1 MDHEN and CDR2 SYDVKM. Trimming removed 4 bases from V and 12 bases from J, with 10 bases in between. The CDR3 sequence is CASSSGLWQFF. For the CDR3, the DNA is TGTGCCAGCAGTTCCGGTCTTTGGCAGTTCTTC.

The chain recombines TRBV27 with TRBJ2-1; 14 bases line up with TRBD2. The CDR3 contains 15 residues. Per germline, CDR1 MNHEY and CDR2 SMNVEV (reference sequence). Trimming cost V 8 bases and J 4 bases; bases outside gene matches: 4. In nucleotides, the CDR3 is TGTGCCAGCGGGACTAGCGGGAGAGGGTACAATGAGCAGTTCTTC. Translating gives CASGTSGRGYNEQFF.

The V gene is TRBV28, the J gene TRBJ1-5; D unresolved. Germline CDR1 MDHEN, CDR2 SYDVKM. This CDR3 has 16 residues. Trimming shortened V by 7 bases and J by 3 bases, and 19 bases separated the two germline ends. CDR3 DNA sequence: TGTGCCAGCAAATCGTACGAGGGATCGAACAATCAGCCCCAGCATTTT. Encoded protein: CASKSYEGSNNQPQHF.

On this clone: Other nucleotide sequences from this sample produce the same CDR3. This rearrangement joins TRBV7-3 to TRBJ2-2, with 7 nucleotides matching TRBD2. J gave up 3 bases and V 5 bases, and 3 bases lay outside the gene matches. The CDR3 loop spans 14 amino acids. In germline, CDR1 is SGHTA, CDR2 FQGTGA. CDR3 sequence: CASSRGGDTGELFF. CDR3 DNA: TGTGCCAGCAGCCGGGGAGGGGACACCGGGGAGCTGTTTTTT.

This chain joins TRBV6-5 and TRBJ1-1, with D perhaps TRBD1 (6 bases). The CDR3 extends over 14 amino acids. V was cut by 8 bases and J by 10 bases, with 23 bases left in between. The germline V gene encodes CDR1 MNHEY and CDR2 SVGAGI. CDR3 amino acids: CASRSADLTRGAFF. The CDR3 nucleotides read TGTGCCAGCCGGAGCGCGGACTTAACCAGGGGAGCTTTCTTT.

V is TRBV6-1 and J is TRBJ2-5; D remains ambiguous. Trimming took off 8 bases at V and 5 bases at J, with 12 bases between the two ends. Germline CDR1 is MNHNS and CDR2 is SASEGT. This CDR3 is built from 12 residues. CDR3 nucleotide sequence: TGTGCCAGCCTTTCCGCTGCCGAGACCCAGTACTTC. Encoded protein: CASLSAAETQYF.

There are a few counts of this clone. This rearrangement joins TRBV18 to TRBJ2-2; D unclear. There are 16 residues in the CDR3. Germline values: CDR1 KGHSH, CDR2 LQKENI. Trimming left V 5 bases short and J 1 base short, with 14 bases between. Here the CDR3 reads CASSAVGQENTGELFF. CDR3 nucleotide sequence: TGTGCCAGCTCAGCGGTTGGGCAGGAGAACACCGGGGAGCTGTTTTTT.

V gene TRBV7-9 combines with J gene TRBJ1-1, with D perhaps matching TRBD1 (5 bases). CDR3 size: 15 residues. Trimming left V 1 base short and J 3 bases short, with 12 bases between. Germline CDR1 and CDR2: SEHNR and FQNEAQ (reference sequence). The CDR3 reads CASSLGTRGDTEAFF. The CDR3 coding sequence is TGTGCCAGCAGCTTAGGAACGAGAGGGGACACTGAAGCTTTCTTT.

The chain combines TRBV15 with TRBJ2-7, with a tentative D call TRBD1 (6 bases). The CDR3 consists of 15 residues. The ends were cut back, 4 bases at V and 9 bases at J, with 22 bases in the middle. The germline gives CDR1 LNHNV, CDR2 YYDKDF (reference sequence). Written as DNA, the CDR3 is TGTGCCACCAGCACCAATCCTCAAACAGGGTCGGGGCAGTACTTC. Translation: CATSTNPQTGSGQYF. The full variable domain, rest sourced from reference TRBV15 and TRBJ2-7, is DAMVIQNPRYQVTQFGKPVTLSCSQTLNHNVMYWYQQKSSQAPKLLFHYYDKDFNNEADTPDNFQSRRPNTSFCFLDIRSPGLGDTAMYLCATSTNPQTGSGQYFGPGTRLTVT.

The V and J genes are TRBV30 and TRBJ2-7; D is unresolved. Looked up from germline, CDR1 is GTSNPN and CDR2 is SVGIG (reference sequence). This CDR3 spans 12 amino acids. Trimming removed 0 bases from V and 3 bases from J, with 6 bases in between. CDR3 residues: CAWSVAVYEQYF. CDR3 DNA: TGTGCCTGGAGTGTAGCCGTCTACGAGCAGTACTTC.

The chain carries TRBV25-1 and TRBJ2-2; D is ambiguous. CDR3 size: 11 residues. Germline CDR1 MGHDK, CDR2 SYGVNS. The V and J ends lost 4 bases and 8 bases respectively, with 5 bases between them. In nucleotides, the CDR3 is TGTGCCAGCAGTGCCCTTGGGGAGCTGTTTTTT. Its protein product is CASSALGELFF.

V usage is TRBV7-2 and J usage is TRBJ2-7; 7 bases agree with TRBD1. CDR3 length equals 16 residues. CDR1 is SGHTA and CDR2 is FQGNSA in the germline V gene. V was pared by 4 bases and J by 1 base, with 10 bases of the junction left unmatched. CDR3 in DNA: TGTGCCAGCAGCTCCCCACCGGACAGGAATTCCTACGAGCAGTACTTC. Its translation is CASSSPPDRNSYEQYF.

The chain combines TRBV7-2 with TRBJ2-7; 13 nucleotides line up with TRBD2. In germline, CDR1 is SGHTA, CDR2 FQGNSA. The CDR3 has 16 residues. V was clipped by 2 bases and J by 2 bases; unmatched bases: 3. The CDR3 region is CASSLPGLAGAYEQYF. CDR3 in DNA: TGTGCCAGCAGCTTACCCGGACTAGCGGGAGCCTACGAGCAGTACTTC.

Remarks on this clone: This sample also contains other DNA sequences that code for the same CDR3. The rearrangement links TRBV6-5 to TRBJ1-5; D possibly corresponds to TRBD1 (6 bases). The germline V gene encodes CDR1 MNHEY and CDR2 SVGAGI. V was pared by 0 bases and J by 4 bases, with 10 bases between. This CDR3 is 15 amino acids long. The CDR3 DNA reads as TGTGCCAGCAGTTACTCAGGGGGGGGAAATCAGCCCCAGCATTTT. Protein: CASSYSGGGNQPQHF.

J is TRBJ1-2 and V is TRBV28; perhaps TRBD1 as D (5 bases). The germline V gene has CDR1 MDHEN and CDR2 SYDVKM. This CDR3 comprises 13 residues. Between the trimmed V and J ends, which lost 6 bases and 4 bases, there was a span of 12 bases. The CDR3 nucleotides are TGTGCCAGCAGGAAGGGGCAGGGCTATGGCTACACCTTC. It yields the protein CASRKGQGYGYTF.

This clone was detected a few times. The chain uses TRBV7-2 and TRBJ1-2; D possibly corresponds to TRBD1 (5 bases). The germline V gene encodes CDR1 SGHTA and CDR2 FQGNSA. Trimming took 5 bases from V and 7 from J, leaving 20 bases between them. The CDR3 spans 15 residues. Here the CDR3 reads CASSRRTRDFSGYTF. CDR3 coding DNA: TGTGCCAGCAGCCGTAGAACCCGGGACTTCTCTGGCTACACCTTC.

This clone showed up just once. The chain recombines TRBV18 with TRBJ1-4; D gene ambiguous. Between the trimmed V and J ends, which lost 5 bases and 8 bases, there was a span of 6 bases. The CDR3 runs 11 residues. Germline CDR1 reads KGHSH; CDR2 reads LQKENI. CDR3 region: CASSSGEKLFF. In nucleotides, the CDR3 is TGTGCCAGCTCAAGTGGAGAAAAACTGTTTTTT. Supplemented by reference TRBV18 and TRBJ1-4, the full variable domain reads NAGVMQNPRHLVRRRGQEARLRCSPMKGHSHVYWYRQLPEEGLKFMVYLQKENIIDESGMPKERFSAEFPKEGPSILRIQQVVRGDSAAYFCASSSGEKLFFGSGTQLSVL.

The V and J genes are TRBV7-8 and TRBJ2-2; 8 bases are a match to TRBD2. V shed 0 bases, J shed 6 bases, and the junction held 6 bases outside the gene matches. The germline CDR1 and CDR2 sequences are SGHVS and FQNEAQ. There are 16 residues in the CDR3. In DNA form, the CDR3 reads TGTGCCAGCAGCTTAGCGCGGGGGGCCTACGCCGGGGAGCTGTTTTTT. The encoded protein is CASSLARGAYAGELFF.

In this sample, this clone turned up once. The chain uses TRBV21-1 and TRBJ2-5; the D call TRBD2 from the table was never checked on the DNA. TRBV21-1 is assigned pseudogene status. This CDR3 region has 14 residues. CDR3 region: CASSGPGTKETQYF. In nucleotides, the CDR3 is TGTGCCAGCAGCGGGCCCGGGACTAAAGAGACCCAGTACTTC.